This TCR beta chain emerged from a study of T cell responses to AZD1222 COVID-19 vaccine. The study, taken as a whole, reports: Baseline serostatus was positive in only 5 to 7 AZD1222 recipients. Reportedly, nearly half the spike-specific TCRs target unmutated variant regions. Dominant at 160-218 and 743-854, vaccine-associated CD4 TCRs also spanned spike.

Repertoires were generated with immunoSEQ multiplex PCR, while TCRdb's copy carries only in-frame clones and drops some. The sample shows more than 140,000 clones, about nine tenths of them seen only once. Concerning this clone: Its antigen is unknown.

This CDR3 region has 14 residues. Looked up from germline, CDR1 is SGHKS and CDR2 is YYEKEE (reference sequence). The ends were cut back, 4 bases at V and 2 bases at J, with 10 bases in the middle. The receptor's source is an adult in good health. This chain uses TRBV5-5 with TRBJ1-3, with D possibly being TRBD1 (5 bases). This specimen consisted of peripheral blood, obtained on day 0 of MenACWY control vaccination. CDR3 loop: CASSPAGAGNTIYF. The CDR3 nucleotides read TGTGCCAGCAGCCCCGCGGGGGCTGGAAACACCATATATTTT.